The subject of this entry is one T cell receptor (beta chain). Its antigen remains unidentified. MiXCR was run by TCRdb on the RT-PCR reads, yielding one entry per CDR3 protein. The sample carries over 150,000 distinct CDR3 sequences, 9.5% to 12% recorded once. Trimming removed 1 base from V and 9 bases from J, with 16 bases in between. The CDR3 runs to 16 residues. This specimen comes from a study of response to subunit inactivated influenza vaccine. Study-level results: That few new T cells are recruited by each seasonal influenza vaccination was the authors' suggestion.

This specimen was CD8+ T cells sorted from PBMCs, taken around 25 months after vaccination. This clonotype was sampled from a man between 45 and 75 years old who received an inactivated influenza vaccine. The chain uses TRBV23-1 and TRBJ1-6, with D maybe TRBD1 (5 bases). TRBV23-1 is treated as an ORF (open reading frame) with a function not yet certain. The CDR3 coding sequence is TGCGCCAGCAGTCAATTCTGGGGCAGGCGGACTTCACCCCTCCACTTT. This translates into CASSQFWGRRTSPLHF.